This record looks at one T cell receptor beta chain sequence and its context. These data originate in a study of PD-L1 blockade in urothelial cancer. Study-wide context: Patients started atezolizumab in the mid-2010s, 1,200 mg intravenously every 3 weeks. Analysis of the blood was performed 3 weeks (second dose) and 6 weeks after treatment start.

TCR analog templates of synthetic origin were spiked into each PCR. Assay used: immunoSEQ multiplex PCR; TCRdb lists only in-frame clones, some missing. The sample lists tens of thousands of clones, 75% to 90% occurring once. Time point specified: peripheral blood 6 weeks after treatment start. Patient disease was locally advanced or metastatic urothelial carcinoma. Trimming at V came to 1 base and at J to 5 bases, leaving 9 bases not matched to a gene. Germline CDR1 and CDR2: MNHNY and SVGAGI (reference sequence). The CDR3 is 16 amino acids. The chain links TRBV6-6 to TRBJ2-7, with 9 nucleotides matching TRBD2. Sequencing used PBMCs, obtained around atezolizumab (anti-PD-L1) treatment. The sequence came from a man aged 55 to 70 with urothelial cancer. The CDR3 DNA follows: TGTGCCAGCAGTTACTTGGCGGGAGGGCCAGGTGACGAGCAGTACTTC. It yields the protein CASSYLAGGPGDEQYF.